One and the same sample provided the 19 T cell receptor beta chains below, sequenced in a study of tumor and adjacent non-tumor tissue in lung cancer. Three rounds of nested PCR, following a modified ARM-PCR protocol, produced the TCRbeta library. TCRdb re-analysed the multiplex PCR reads in MiXCR, keeping a single row per CDR3 protein. This sample carries 60,000 to 70,000 distinct CDR3 sequences, 65% to 80% of them seen once, and the ten largest clones take less than 50%. No cell sorting was done before RNA was extracted from the tissue. This non-tumor lung sample came from over 3 cm beyond the tumor edge. Input material: distant non-tumor lung tissue. The source of these receptors is a man aged 60 to 75 with non-small cell lung cancer.

In this sample, this clonotype turned up many times. The chain carries TRBV6-2 or TRBV6-3 and TRBJ1-1; the D gene is possibly TRBD1 (6 bases). Trimming cost V 6 bases and J 4 bases, with 12 bases left between them. The CDR3 has 13 residues. Germline loops: CDR1 MNHEY, CDR2 SVGEGT. CDR3 coding DNA: TGTGCCAGCAGGAGAGGGGGAGGCACTGAAGCTTTCTTT. Translated, it gives CASRRGGGTEAFF.

As concerns this clonotype: Because it lacks the conserved phenylalanine or tryptophan at the end, this CDR3 is likely a read error. The rearrangement joins TRBV7-9 to TRBJ2-7, with D possibly being TRBD1 or TRBD2 (6 bases each). The V end was cut by 5 bases, the J end by 7 bases, with 18 bases between. Germline assignment: CDR1 SEHNR and CDR2 FQNEAQ (reference sequence). The CDR3 extends over 14 amino acids. The CDR3 protein is CASSPLTGATEQYI. The DNA of the CDR3 is TGTGCCAGCAGCCCCCTCACGGGGGCCACTGAGCAGTACATC.

As concerns this clonotype: A much larger clonotype is one base distant, so this may be a read error. The chain carries TRBV19 and TRBJ2-2; D is undetermined. The ends were cut back, 3 bases at V and 6 bases at J, with 11 bases in the middle. CDR1 LNHDA and CDR2 SQIVND come from the germline V gene (reference sequence). The CDR3 is 14 amino acids. The CDR3 DNA reads TGTGCCAGTAGTATCTTTCGGATTCCCGGGGAGCTGTTTTTT. This translates into CASSIFRIPGELFF.

This chain uses TRBV10-3 with TRBJ1-6, with 7 bases fitting TRBD1. The V and J ends lost 4 bases and 7 bases, in that order; junction bases with no gene match: 7. CDR3 size: 15 residues. CDR1 is ENHRY and CDR2 is SYGVKD in the germline V gene. The CDR3 nucleotides are TGTGCCATCAGTGGGGGGGACAGAGAAAATTCACCCCTCCACTTT. Protein product: CAISGGDRENSPLHF.

Concerning this clonotype: In this CDR3 the conserved last residue, phenylalanine or tryptophan, is missing, so a read error is likely. The chain has TRBV7-9 and TRBJ2-7; 9 positions match TRBD2. Trimming cost V 5 bases and J 7 bases; bases outside gene matches: 9. Germline CDR1 is SEHNR and CDR2 is FQNEAQ (reference sequence). CDR3 size: 14 residues. As DNA, the CDR3 is TGTGCCAGCAGCGGGGGGACTAGCCAGTCTGAGCAGTACTTA. This sequence encodes CASSGGTSQSEQYL.

Worth noting for this clonotype: Mismatch with germline at one junction end may stem from a read error. The chain links TRBV11-2 to TRBJ2-1; the D gene is possibly TRBD2 (6 bases). The CDR3 totals 14 residues. Germline V gene lookup returns CDR1 SGHAT and CDR2 FQNNGV. The CDR3 protein is CASSLGRSTGLQSF. The CDR3 nucleotides read TGTGCCAGCAGCTTAGGGCGCTCAACGGGACTGCAGTCCTTC.

The chain has TRBV29-1 and TRBJ1-1; 8 nucleotides match TRBD1. CDR3 length equals 15 residues. The germline V gene has CDR1 SQVTM and CDR2 ANQGSEA. The CDR3 nucleotides read TGCAGTGTAGGACAGGGATGGGGAATGAACACTGAAGCTTTCTTT. It codes for CSVGQGWGMNTEAFF.

On this clonotype: A much larger clone differs by one base, so this may be a read error. CDR3 sequence: CARSAGLAGAGRDTQYF. CDR3 nucleotide sequence: TGTGCCAGAAGTGCGGGACTAGCGGGGGCTGGAAGAGATACGCAGTATTTT. The chain carries TRBV2 and TRBJ2-3; TRBD2 aligns across 14 bases. Per the germline V gene, CDR1 is SNHLY and CDR2 is FYNNEI. The CDR3 has 17 amino acids. The full variable domain, in which reference TRBV2 and TRBJ2-3 provide the parts outside the CDR3, is EPEVTQTPSHQVTQMGQEVILRCVPISNHLYFYWYRQILGQKVEFLVSFYNNEISEKSEIFDDQFSVERPDGSNFTLKIRSTKLEDSAMYFCARSAGLAGAGRDTQYFGPGTRLTVL.

The count of this clonotype is one. The gene calls are TRBV4-2 and TRBJ2-7; 8 bases map to TRBD1. CDR1 and CDR2 (germline): LGHNA, YNFKEQ. The CDR3 is 16 residues long. J was trimmed by 5 bases and V by 0 bases; bases with no gene match: 9. The chain's CDR3 is CASSQEGAGGSDEQYF. Written as DNA, the CDR3 is TGTGCCAGCAGCCAAGAAGGTGCAGGGGGCAGCGACGAGCAGTACTTC.

Points on this clonotype: Sequence at one end of the junction differs from germline and may be a read error. This chain uses TRBV6-6 with TRBJ2-2; D gene ambiguous. The germline CDR1 and CDR2 sequences are MNHNY and SVGAGI (reference sequence). This CDR3 contains 15 residues. In DNA, the CDR3 is TGTGCCAACAGTTACATAGCCGCGAACACCGGGGAGCTGTTTTTT. It encodes CANSYIAANTGELFF.

This clonotype has at least ten counts. The chain uses TRBV11-2 and TRBJ2-7; D remains unclear. The CDR3 is 13 residues long. Trimming left V 1 base short and J 3 bases short, with 7 bases between. CDR1 and CDR2 from the germline V gene are SGHAT and FQNNGV. CDR3 sequence (DNA): TGTGCCAGCAGCTTAGTCCAAGTCTACGAGCAGTACTTC. Protein: CASSLVQVYEQYF.

The rearrangement links TRBV12-3 or TRBV12-4 to TRBJ2-7; 11 nucleotides agree with TRBD1. This CDR3 has 14 amino acids. The CDR3 spells CASSPGTGGLEQHV. Written as DNA, the CDR3 is TGTGCAAGCAGTCCCGGGACAGGGGGTCTCGAGCAGCACGTC.

A remark on this clonotype: One end of the junction does not line up with germline, which may come from a read error. The V call is TRBV20-1, the J call TRBJ2-1, with 7 bases that match TRBD1. The CDR3 sequence is 12 residues long. Germline CDR1 DFQATT, CDR2 SNEGSKA (reference sequence). CDR3 sequence reads: CSARGQNHEQLF. CDR3 DNA: TGCAGTGCTAGGGGACAGAACCATGAGCAGTTATTC.

This clonotype appeared a few times. Just one base apart from a much larger clone, this may be a read error. The V and J genes are TRBV2 and TRBJ2-3, with TRBD2 matching 9 bases. The germline V gene has CDR1 SNHLY and CDR2 FYNNEI. The CDR3 has 14 residues. CDR3 in DNA: TGTGCCAGCAGGCCTAGCGGGATAACAGATAAGCAGTATTTT. Translation: CASRPSGITDKQYF.

This clonotype has only a few counts. A much larger clone sits a single nucleotide away, making a read error possible. The J gene is TRBJ2-2, the V gene TRBV20-1; maybe TRBD2 (6 bases). Per the germline V gene, CDR1 is DFQATT and CDR2 is SNEGSKA (reference sequence). CDR3 length: 16 residues. As DNA, the CDR3 is TGCAGTGCTAGAGATGGGGCAGGGAGGTTCACCGGGGAGCTGCTTTTT. Translated, it gives CSARDGAGRFTGELLF.

The table lists this clonotype with many counts. The chain combines TRBV5-4 with TRBJ2-3; possible D gene TRBD1, 6 bases. Germline V lookup: CDR1 SGHNT, CDR2 YYREEE (reference sequence). This CDR3 region has 15 residues. Trimming cost V 4 bases and J 5 bases, with 17 bases left between them. The CDR3 loop is CASSLDQGRGDTQYF. CDR3 nucleotide sequence: TGTGCCAGCAGCCTGGACCAGGGGCGAGGAGATACGCAGTATTTT. Together with reference TRBV5-4 and TRBJ2-3, the CDR3 gives the full variable domain: ETGVTQSPTHLIKTRGQQVTLRCSSQSGHNTVSWYQQALGQGPQFIFQYYREEENGRGNFPPRFSGLQFPNYSSELNVNALELDDSALYLCASSLDQGRGDTQYFGPGTRLTVL.

About this clonotype: The junction differs from germline at one of its ends, possibly a read error. The chain has TRBV29-1 and TRBJ1-1, with D perhaps matching TRBD1 (6 bases). The CDR3 has 13 residues. Germline values: CDR1 SQVTM, CDR2 ANQGSEA. CDR3 in amino acids: CSVSAVGDTETFF. The CDR3 DNA is TGCAGCGTCTCGGCAGTGGGGGACACTGAAACTTTCTTT.

This clonotype was seen a single time. One end of the junction fails to match germline, which may point to a read error. The chain is built from TRBV6-1 and TRBJ2-7, with TRBD2 matching over 8 bases. Germline-derived CDR1 and CDR2 are MNHNS and SASEGT. The CDR3 has 13 amino acids. CDR3: CASLTSGTYELYF. CDR3 bases: TGTGCCAGCCTTACTAGCGGAACCTACGAGCTGTACTTC.

The gene calls are TRBV11-2 and TRBJ2-1, with 8 positions matching TRBD2. With 4 bases clipped from V and 7 bases from J, the junction kept 12 bases outside the gene matches. The CDR3 covers 16 residues. CDR1 and CDR2 from the germline V gene are SGHAT and FQNNGV. CDR3 nucleotide sequence: TGTGCCAGCAGCTATAAGTCGGGACTAGGGAATAATGAGCAGTTCTTC. As protein: CASSYKSGLGNNEQFF.